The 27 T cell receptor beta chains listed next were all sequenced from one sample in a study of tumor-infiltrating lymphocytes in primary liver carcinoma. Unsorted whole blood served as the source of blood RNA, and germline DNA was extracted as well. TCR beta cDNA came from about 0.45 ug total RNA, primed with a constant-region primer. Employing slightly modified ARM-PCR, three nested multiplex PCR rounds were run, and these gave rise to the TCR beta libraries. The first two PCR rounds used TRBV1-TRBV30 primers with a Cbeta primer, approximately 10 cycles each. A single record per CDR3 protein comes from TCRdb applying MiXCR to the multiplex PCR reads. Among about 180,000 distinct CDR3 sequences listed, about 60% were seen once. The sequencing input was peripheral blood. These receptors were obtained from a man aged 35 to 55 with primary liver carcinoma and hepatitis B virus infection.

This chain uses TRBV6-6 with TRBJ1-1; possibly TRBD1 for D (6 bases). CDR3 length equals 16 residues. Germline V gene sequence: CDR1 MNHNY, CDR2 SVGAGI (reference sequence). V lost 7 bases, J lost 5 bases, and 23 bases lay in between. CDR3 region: CASTPGRTGLRTEAFF. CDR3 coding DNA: TGTGCCAGCACCCCCGGGAGAACAGGGCTGAGAACTGAAGCTTTCTTT.

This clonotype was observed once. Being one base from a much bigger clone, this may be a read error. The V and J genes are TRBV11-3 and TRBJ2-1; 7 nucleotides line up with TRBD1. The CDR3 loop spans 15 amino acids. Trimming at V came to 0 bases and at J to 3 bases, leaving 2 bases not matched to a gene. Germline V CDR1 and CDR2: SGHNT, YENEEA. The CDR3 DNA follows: TGTGCCAGCAGCTTAGAGGGACAGCTCTACAATGAGCAGTTCTTC. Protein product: CASSLEGQLYNEQFF.

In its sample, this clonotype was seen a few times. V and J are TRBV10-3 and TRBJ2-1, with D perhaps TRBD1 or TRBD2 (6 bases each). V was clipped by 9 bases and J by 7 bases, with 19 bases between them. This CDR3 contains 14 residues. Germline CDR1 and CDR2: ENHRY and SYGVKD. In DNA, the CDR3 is TGTGCCATTGGATCGGGGGCGTCGGGAAATGAGCAGTTCTTC. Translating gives CAIGSGASGNEQFF.

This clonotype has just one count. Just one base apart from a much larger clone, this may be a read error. The CDR3 sequence: CARSFQTWSYEQYF. The CDR3 coding sequence is TGTGCCAGAAGTTTTCAGACCTGGTCCTACGAGCAGTACTTC. The chain joins TRBV11-2 to TRBJ2-7; the D is unclear. The CDR3 length is 14 residues. The V end was cut by 9 bases, the J end by 1 base, with 16 bases between. The germline V gene has CDR1 SGHAT and CDR2 FQNNGV.

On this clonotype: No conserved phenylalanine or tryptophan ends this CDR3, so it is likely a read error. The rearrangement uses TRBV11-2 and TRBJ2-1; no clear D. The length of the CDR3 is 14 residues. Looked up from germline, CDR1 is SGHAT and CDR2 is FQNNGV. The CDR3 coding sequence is TGTGTCAGCAACCAGACTGGCGTGTACAATGAGCAGTTCTTA. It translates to CVSNQTGVYNEQFL.

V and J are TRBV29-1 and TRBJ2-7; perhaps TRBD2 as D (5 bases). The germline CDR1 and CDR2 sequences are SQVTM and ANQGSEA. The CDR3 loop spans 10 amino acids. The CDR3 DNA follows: TGCGGCGCAGATTCGCGGACGGGATACTTC. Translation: CGADSRTGYF.

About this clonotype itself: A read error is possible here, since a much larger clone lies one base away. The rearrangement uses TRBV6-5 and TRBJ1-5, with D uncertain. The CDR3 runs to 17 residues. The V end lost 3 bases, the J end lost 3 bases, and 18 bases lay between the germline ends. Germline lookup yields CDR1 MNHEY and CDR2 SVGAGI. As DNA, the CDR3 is TGTGCCAGCAGTTATGACGCTCCATGGGCCACCAATCAGCCCCAGCATTTT. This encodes CASSYDAPWATNQPQHF.

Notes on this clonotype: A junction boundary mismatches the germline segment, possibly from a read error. In DNA form, the CDR3 reads TGTACCAGCAGCTTACGACAGGGAAGCTATGGCTACACCTTC. Its protein is CTSSLRQGSYGYTF. This chain links TRBV11-2 with TRBJ1-2; the match to TRBD1 covers 7 bases. Per germline, CDR1 SGHAT and CDR2 FQNNGV. This CDR3 comprises 14 residues.

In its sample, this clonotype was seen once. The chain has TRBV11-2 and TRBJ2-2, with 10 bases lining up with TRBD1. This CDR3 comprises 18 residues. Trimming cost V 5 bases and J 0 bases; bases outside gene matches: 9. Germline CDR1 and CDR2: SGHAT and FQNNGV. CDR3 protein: CASSPTTGGFANTGELFF. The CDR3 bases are TGTGCCAGCAGCCCCACGACAGGGGGCTTCGCGAACACCGGGGAGCTGTTTTTT.

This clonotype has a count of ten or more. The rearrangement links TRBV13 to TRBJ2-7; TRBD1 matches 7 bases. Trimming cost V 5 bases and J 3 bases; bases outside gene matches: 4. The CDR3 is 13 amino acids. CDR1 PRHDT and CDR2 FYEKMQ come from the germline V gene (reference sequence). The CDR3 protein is CASSARDSYEQYF. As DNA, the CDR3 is TGTGCCAGCAGCGCACGGGACAGCTACGAGCAGTACTTC.

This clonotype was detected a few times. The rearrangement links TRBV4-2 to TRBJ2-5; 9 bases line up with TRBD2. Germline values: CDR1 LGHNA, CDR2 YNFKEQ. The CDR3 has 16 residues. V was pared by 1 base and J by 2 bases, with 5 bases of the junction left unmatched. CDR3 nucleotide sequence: TGTGCCAGCAGCCAAGTAAGCGGGAGGCCGCAAGAGACCCAGTACTTC. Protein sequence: CASSQVSGRPQETQYF.

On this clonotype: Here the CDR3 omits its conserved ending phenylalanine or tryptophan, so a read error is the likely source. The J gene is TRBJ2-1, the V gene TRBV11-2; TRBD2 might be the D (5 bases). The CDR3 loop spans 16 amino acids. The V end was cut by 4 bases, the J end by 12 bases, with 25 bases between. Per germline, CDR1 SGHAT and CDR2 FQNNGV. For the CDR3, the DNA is TGTGCCAGCAGCTCGCGCCCCAGCCGGAGGATCTATGGGCAGTTCTTA. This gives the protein CASSSRPSRRIYGQFL.

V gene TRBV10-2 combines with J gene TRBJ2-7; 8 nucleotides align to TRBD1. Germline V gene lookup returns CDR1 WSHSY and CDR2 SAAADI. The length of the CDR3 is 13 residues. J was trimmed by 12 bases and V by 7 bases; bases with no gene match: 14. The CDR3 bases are TGCGCCAGCACCCGGGACAGGCACCCCAAGGCGTACTTC. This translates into CASTRDRHPKAYF.

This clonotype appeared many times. The DNA of the CDR3 is TGTGCCAGCACCAAGGGTGGGCTTAGCTCCTACAATGAGCAGTTCTTC. This sequence encodes CASTKGGLSSYNEQFF. The chain uses TRBV6-1 and TRBJ2-1; D unresolved. Germline CDR1 is MNHNS and CDR2 is SASEGT. The CDR3 runs 16 residues. The ends were cut back, 7 bases at V and 0 bases at J, with 16 bases in the middle.

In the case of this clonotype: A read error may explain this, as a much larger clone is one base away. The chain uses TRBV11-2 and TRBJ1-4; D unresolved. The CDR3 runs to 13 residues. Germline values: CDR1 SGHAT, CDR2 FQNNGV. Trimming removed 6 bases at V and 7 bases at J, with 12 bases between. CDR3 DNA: TGTGCCAGCAGAAGCCTAAGGAGTGAAAAACTGTTTTTT. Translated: CASRSLRSEKLFF.

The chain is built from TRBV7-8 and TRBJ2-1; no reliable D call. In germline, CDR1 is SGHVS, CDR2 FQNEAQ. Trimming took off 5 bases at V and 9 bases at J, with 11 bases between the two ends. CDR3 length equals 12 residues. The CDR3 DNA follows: TGTGCCAGCAGCCTCAGTCGTGTTGAGCAGTTCTTC. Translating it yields CASSLSRVEQFF.

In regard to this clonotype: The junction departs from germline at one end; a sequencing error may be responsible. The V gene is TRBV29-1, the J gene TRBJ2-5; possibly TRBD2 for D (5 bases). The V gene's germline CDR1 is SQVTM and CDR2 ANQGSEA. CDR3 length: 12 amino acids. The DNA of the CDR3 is TGCAGCGTTGAACAGGTGTGGGAGACCCAGTATTTC. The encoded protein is CSVEQVWETQYF.

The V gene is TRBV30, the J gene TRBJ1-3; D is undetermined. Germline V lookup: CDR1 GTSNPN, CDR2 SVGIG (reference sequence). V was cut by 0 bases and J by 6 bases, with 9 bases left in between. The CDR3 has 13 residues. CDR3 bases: TGTGCCTGGAGTGTCGGACGGACAAACACCATATATTTT. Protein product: CAWSVGRTNTIYF.

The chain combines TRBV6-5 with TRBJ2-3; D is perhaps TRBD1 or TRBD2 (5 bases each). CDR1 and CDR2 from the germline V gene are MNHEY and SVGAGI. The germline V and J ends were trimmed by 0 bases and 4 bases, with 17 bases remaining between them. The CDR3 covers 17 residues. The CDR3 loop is CASSYSRDPWRPDTQYF. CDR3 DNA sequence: TGTGCCAGCAGTTACTCGAGGGACCCTTGGCGGCCAGATACGCAGTATTTT.

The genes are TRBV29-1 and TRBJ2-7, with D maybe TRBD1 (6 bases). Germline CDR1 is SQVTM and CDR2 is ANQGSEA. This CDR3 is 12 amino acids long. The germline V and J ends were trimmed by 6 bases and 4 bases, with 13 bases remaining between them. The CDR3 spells CSVSMDSYEQYF. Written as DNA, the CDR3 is TGCAGCGTATCGATGGACAGTTACGAGCAGTACTTC.

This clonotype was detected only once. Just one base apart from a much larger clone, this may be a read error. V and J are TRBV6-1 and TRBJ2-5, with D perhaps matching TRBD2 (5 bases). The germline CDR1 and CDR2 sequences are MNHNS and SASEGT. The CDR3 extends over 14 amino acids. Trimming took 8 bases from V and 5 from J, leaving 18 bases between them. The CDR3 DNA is TGTGCCAGCGCCTCGGGGAGTTGGTGGGAGACCCAGTACTTC. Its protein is CASASGSWWETQYF.

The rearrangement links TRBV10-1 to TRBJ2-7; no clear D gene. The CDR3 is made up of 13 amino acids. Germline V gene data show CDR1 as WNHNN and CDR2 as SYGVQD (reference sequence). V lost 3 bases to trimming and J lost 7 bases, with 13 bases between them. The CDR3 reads CASSDRLRQEQYF. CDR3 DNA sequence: TGCGCCAGCAGTGACAGACTTCGACAAGAGCAGTACTTC.

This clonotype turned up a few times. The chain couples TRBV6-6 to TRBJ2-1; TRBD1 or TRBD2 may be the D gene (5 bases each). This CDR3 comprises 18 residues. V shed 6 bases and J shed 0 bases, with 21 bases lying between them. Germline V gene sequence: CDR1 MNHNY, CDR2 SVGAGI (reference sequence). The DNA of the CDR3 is TGTGCCAGCAGCGGGACCGGAACAGGCTCGAGCTCCTACAATGAGCAGTTCTTC. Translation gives CASSGTGTGSSSYNEQFF.

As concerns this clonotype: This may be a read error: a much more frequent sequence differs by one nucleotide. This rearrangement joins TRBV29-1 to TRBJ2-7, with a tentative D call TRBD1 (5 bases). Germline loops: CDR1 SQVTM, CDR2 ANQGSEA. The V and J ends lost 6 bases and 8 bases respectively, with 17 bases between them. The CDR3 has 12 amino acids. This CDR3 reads CSVHQGGNKQYF. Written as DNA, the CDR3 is TGCAGCGTCCACCAGGGTGGGAACAAGCAGTACTTC.

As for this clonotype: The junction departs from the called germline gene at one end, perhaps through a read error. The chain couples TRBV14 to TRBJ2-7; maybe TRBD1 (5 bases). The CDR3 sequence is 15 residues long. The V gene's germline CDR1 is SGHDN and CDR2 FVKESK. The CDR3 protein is CATSQDRVRAYEQYF. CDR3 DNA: TGTGCCACCAGCCAAGACCGGGTCAGGGCCTACGAGCAGTACTTC.

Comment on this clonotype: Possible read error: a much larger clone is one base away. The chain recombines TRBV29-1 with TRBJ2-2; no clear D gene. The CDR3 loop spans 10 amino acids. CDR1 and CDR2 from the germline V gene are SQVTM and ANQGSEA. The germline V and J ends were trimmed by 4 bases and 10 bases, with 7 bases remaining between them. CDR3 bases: TGCAGCGTTGGTGACGTGGAGCTGTTTTTT. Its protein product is CSVGDVELFF.

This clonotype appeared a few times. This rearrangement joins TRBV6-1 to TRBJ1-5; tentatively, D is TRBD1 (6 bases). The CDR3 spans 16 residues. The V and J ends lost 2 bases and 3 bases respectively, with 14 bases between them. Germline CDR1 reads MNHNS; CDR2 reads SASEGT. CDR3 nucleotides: TGTGCCAGCAGTGAACAGGACAGTCCAAACAATCAGCCCCAGCATTTT. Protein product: CASSEQDSPNNQPQHF.